One T cell receptor beta chain is described in this entry. This record belongs to a study of control samples from healthy donors and cancer patients. Data came from immunoSEQ multiplex PCR; TCRdb stores just in-frame clones and leaves some out. The sample holds 200,000 to 250,000 clones, about 95% seen once. This sequence was found in a man aged 50-60 years in good health. The specimen sequenced was blood.

DNA of the CDR3: TGTGCCACCAGTGATGGGGGGGCGGGGGCCCTCTACAATGAGCAGTTCTTC. The encoded protein is CATSDGGAGALYNEQFF. The chain links TRBV24-1 to TRBJ2-1; D perhaps matches TRBD2 (7 bases). This CDR3 is 17 amino acids long. CDR1 KGHDR and CDR2 SFDVKD come from the germline V gene. Deletions cut 3 bases from V and 3 bases from J, with 17 bases between.